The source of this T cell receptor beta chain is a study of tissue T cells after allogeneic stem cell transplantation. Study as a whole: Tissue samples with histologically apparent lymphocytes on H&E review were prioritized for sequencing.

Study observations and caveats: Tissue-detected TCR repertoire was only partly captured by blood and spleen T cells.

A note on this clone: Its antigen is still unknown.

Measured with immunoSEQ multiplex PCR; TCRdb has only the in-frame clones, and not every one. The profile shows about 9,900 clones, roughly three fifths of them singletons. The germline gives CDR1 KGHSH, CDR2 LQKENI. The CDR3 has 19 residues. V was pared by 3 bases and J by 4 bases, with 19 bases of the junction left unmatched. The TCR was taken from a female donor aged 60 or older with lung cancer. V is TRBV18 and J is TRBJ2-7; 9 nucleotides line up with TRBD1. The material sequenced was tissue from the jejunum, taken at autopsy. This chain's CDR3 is CASSPRPGTGTLALYEQYF. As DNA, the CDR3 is TGTGCCAGCTCACCTCGTCCCGGGACAGGGACCCTTGCCCTATACGAGCAGTACTTC. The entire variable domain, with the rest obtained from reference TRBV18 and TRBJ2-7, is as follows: NAGVMQNPRHLVRRRGQEARLRCSPMKGHSHVYWYRQLPEEGLKFMVYLQKENIIDESGMPKERFSAEFPKEGPSILRIQQVVRGDSAAYFCASSPRPGTGTLALYEQYFGPGTRLTVT.